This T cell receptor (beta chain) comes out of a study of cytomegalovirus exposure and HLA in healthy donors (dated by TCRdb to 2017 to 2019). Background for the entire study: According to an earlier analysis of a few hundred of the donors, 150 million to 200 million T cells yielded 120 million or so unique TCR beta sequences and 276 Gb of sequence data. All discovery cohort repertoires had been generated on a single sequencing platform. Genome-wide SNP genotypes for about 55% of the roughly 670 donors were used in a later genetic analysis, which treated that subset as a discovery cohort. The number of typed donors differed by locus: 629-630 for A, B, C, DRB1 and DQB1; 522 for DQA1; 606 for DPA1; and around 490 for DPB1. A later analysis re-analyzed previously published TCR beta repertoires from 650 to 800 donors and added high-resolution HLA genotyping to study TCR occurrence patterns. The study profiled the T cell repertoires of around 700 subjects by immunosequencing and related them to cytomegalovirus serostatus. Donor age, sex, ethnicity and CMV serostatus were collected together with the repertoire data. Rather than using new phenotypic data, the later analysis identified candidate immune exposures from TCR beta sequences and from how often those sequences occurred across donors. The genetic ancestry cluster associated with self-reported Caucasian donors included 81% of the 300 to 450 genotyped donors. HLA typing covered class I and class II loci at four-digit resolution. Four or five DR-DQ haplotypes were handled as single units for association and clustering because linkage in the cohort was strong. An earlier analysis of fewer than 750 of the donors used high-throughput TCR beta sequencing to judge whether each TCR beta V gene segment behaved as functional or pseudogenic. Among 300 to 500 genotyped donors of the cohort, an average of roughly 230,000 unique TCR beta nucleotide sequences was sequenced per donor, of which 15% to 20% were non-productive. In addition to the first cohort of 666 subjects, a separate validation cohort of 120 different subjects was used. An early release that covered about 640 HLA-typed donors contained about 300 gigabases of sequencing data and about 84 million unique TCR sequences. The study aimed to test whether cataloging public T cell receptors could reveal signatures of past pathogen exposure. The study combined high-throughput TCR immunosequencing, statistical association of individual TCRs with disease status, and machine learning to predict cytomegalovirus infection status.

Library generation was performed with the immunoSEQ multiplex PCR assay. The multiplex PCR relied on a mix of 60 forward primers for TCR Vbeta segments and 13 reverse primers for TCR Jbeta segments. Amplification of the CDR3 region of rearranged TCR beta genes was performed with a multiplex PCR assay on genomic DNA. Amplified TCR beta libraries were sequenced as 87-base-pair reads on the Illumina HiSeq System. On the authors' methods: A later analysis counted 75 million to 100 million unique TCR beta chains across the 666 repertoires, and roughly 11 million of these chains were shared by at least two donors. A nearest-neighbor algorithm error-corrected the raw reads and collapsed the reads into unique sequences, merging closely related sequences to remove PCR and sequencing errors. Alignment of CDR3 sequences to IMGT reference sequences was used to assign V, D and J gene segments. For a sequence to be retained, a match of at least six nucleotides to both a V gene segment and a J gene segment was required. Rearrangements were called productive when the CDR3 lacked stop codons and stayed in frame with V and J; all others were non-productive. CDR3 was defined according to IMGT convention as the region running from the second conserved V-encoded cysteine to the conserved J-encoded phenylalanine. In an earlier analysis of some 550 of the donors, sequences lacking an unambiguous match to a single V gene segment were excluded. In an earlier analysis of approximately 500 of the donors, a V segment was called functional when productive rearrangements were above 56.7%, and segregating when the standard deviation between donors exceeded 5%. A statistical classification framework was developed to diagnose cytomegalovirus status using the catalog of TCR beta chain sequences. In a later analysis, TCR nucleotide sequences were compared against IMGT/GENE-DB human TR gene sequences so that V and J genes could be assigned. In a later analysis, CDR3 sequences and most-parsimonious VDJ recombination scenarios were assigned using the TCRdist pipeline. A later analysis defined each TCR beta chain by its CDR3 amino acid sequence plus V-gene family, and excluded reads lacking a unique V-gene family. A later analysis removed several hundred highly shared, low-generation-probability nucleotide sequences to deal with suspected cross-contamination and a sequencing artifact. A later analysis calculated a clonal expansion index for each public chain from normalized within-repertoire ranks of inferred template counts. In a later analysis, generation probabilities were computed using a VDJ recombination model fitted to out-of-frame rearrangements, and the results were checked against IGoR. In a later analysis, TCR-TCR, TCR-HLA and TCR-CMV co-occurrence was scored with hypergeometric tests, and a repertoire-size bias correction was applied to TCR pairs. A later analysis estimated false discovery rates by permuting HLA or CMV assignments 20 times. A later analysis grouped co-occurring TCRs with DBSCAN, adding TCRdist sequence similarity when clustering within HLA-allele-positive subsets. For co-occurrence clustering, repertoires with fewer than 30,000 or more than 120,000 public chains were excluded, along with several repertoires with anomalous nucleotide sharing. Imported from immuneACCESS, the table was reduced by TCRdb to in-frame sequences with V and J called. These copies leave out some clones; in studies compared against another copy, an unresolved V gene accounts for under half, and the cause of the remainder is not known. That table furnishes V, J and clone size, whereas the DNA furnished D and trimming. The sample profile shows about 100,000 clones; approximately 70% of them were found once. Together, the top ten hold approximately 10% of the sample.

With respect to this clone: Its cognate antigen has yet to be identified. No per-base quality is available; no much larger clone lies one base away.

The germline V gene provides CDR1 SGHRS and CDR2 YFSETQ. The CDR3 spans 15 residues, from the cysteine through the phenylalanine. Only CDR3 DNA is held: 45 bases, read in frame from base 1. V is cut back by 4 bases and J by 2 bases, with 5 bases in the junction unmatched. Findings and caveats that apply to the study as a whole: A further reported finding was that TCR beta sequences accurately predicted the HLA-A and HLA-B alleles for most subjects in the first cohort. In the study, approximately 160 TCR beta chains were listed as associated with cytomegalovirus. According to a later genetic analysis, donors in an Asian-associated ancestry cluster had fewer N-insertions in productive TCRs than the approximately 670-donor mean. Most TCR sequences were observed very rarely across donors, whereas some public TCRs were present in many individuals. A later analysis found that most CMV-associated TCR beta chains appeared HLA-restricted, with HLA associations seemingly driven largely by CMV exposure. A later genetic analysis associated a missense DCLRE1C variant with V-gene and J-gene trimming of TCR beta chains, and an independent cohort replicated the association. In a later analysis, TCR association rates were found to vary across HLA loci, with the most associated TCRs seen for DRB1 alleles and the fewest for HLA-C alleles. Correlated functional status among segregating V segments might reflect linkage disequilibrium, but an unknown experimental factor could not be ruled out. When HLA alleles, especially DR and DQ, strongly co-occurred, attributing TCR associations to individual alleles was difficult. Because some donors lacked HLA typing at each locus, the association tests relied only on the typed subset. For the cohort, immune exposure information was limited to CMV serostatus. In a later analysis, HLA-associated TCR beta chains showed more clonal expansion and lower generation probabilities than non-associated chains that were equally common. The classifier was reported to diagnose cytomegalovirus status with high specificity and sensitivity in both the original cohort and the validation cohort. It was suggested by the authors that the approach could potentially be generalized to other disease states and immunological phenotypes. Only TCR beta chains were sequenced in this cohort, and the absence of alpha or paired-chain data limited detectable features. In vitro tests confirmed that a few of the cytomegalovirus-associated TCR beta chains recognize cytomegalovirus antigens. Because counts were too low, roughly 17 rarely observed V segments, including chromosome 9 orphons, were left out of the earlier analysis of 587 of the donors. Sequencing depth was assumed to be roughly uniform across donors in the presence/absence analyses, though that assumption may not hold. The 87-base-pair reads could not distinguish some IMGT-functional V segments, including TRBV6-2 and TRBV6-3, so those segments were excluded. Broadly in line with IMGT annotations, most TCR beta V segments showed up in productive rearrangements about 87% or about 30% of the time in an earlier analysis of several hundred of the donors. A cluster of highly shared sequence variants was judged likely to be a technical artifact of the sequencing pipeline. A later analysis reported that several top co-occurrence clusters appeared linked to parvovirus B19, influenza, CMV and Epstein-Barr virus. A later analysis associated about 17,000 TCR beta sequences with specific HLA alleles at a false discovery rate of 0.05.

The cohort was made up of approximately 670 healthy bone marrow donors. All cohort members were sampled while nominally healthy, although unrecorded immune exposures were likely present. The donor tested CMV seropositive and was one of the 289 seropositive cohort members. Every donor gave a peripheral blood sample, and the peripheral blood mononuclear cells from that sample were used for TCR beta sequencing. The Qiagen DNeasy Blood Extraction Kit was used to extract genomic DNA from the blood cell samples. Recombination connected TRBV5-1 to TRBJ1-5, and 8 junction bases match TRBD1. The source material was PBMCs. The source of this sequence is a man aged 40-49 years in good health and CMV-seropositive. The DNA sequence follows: TGCGCCAGCAGCCCCGGACAGGGCGGCAATCAGCCCCAGCATTTT. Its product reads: CASSPGQGGNQPQHF.